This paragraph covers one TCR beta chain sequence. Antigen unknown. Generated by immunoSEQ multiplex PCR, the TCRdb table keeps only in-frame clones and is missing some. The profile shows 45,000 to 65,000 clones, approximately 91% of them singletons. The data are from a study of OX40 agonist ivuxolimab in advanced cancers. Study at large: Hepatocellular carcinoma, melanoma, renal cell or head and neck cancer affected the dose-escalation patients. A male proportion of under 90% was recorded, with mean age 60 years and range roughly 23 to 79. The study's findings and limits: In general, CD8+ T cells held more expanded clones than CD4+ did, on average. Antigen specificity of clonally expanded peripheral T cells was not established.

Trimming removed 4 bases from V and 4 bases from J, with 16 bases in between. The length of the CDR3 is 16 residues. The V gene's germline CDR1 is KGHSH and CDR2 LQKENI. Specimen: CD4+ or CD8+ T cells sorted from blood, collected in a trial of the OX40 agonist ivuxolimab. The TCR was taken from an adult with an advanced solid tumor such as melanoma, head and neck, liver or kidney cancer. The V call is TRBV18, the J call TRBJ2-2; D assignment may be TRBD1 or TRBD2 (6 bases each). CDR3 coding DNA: TGTGCCAGCTCACGAGGACGAGGGGGGATCACCGGGGAGCTGTTTTTT. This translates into CASSRGRGGITGELFF.